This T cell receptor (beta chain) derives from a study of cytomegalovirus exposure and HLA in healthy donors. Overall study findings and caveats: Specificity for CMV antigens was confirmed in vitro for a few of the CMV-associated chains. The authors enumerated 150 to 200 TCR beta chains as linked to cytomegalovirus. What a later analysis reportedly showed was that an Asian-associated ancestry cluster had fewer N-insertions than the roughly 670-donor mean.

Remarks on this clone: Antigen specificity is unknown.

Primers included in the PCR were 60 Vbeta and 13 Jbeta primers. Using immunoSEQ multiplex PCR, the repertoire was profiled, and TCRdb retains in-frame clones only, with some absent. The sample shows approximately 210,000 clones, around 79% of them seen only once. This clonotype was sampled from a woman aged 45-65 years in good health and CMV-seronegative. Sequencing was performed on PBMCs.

CDR3 amino acids: CASNPQGAGSTEAFF. The CDR3 nucleotides read TGTGCCAGCAACCCCCAGGGGGCCGGTTCCACTGAAGCTTTCTTT. The chain combines TRBV28 with TRBJ1-1, with 8 bases matching TRBD1. The germline gives CDR1 MDHEN, CDR2 SYDVKM. The CDR3 is 15 residues long. V shed 7 bases, J shed 4 bases, and the junction held 11 bases outside the gene matches.